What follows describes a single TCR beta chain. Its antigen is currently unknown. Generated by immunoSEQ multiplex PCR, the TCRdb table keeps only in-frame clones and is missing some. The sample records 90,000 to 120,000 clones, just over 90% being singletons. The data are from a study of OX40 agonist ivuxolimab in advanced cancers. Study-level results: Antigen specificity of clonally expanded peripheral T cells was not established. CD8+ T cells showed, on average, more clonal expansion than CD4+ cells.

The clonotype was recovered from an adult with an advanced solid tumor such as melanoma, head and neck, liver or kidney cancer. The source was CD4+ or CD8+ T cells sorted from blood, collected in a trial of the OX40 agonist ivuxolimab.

DNA for the CDR3: TGTGCCAGCAGTTTGCCCGGGACTAGCGGGAGGGCCATGTATTTT. The encoded protein is CASSLPGTSGRAMYF. The chain uses TRBV28 and TRBJ2-3; 16 bases align to TRBD2. The germline CDR1 and CDR2 sequences are MDHEN and SYDVKM. V shed 3 bases and J 14 bases; nucleotides not matched to a gene: 8. This CDR3 contains 15 residues.